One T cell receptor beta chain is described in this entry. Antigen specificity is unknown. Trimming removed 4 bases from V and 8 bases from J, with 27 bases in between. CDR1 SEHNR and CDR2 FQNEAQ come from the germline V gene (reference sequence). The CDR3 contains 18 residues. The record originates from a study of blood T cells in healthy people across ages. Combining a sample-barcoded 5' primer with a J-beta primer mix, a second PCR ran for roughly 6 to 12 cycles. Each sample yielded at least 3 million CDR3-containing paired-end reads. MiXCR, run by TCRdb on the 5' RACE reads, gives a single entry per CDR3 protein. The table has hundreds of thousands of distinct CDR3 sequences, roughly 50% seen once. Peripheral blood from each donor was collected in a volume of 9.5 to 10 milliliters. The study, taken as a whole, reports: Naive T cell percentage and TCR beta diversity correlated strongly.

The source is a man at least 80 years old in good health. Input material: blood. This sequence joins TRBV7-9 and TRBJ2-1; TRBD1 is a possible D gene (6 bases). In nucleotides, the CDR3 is TGTGCCAGCAGCTCCCGGGGTGGGGGCCAAGTCGGGTTCTATGAGCAGTTCTTC. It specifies CASSSRGGGQVGFYEQFF. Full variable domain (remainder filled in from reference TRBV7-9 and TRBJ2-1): DTGVSQNPRHKITKRGQNVTFRCDPISEHNRLYWYRQTLGQGPEFLTYFQNEAQLEKSRLLSDRFSAERPKGSFSTLEIQRTEQGDSAMYLCASSSRGGGQVGFYEQFFGPGTRLTVL.